The TCR beta chain under discussion was sequenced for a study of control samples from healthy donors and cancer patients. Here immunoSEQ multiplex PCR was the method, and the copy in TCRdb shows in-frame clones only, minus some. Found here are over 100,000 clones, about 88% of them singletons; the top ten hold around 3%. The CDR3 totals 11 residues. Deletions cut 6 bases from V and 2 bases from J, with 7 bases between. Germline V gene lookup returns CDR1 DFQATT and CDR2 SNEGSKA (reference sequence). The sequence derives from a man aged 50-60 years in good health. The V and J genes are TRBV20-1 and TRBJ2-5, with D unresolved. Source material: blood. The CDR3 DNA reads TGCAGTGCCCTCGAGCAAGAGACCCAGTACTTC. This codes for CSALEQETQYF.